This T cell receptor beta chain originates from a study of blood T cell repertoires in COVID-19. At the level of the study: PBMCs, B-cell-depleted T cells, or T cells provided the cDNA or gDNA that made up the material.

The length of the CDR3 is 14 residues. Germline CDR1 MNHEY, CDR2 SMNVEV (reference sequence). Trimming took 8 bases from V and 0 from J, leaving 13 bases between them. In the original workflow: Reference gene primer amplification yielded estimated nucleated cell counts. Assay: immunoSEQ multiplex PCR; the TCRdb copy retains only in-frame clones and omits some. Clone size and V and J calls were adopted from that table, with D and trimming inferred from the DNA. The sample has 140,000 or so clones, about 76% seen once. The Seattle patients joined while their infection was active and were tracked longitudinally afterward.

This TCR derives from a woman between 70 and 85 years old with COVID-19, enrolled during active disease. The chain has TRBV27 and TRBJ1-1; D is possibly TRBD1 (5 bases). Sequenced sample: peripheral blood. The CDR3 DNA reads TGTGCCAGCCTTTCGTCGGGGGTGAACACTGAAGCTTTCTTT. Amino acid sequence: CASLSSGVNTEAFF.